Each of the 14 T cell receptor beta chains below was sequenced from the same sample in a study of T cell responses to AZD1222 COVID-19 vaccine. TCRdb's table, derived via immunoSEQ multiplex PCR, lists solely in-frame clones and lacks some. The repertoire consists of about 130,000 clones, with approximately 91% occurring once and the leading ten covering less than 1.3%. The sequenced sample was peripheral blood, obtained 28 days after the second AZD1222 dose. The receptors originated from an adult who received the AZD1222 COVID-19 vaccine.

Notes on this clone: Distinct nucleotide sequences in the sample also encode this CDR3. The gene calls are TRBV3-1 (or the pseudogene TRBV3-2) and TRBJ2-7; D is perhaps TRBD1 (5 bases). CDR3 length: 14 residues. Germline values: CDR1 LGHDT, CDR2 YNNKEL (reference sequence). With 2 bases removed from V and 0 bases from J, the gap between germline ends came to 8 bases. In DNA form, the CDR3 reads TGTGCCAGCAGCCAACAGGGTCGCTCCTACGAGCAGTACTTC. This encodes CASSQQGRSYEQYF.

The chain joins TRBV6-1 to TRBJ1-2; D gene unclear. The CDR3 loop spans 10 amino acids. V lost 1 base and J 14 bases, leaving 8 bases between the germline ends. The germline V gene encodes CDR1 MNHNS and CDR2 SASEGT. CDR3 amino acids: CASSEEVTTF. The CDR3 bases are TGTGCCAGCAGTGAAGAGGTGACTACCTTC.

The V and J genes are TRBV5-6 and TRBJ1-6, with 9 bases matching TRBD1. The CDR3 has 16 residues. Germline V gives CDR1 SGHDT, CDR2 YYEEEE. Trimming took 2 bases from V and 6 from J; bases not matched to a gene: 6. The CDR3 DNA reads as TGTGCCAGCAGCTTTACCGGGACAGGGCCTAATTCACCCCTCCACTTT. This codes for CASSFTGTGPNSPLHF.

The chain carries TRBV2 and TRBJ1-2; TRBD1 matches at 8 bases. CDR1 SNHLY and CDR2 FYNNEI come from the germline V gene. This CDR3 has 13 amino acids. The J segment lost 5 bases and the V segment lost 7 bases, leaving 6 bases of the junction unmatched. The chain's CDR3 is CASKSRGHYGYTF. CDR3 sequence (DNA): TGTGCCAGCAAGTCCAGGGGGCATTATGGCTACACCTTC.

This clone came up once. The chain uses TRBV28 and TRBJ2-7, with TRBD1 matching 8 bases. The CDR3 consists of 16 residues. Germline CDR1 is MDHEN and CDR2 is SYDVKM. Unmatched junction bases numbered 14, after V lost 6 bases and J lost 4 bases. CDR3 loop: CASSQPSGTGKYEQYF. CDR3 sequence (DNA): TGTGCCAGCAGCCAACCATCCGGGACAGGTAAGTACGAGCAGTACTTC.

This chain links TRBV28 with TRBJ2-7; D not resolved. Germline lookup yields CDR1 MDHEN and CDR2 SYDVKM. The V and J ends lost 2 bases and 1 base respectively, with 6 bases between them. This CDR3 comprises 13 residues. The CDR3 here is CASSLTVSYEQYF. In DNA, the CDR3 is TGTGCCAGCAGTTTAACGGTATCCTACGAGCAGTACTTC.

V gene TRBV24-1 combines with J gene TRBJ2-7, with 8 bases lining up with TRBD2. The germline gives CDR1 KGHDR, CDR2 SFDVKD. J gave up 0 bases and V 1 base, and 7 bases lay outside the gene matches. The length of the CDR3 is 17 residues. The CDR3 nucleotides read TGTGCCACCAGTGATTTCCTAAAGCGGGGGAGCTCCTACGAGCAGTACTTC. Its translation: CATSDFLKRGSSYEQYF.

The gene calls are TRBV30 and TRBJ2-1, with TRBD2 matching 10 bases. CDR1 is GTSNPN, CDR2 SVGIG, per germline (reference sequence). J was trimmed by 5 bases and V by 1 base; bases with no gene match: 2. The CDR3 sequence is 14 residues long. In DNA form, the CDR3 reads TGTGCCTGGAGTGCGGGACTAGCGAACAATGAGCAGTTCTTC. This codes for CAWSAGLANNEQFF.

CDR3 in amino acids: CASSPFPIDRPNYGYTF. The CDR3 region has the DNA TGTGCCAGCAGTCCCTTCCCGATCGACAGGCCTAACTATGGCTACACCTTC. The genes are TRBV27 and TRBJ1-2; a possible D gene is TRBD1 (6 bases). This CDR3 is built from 17 residues. Looked up from germline, CDR1 is MNHEY and CDR2 is SMNVEV (reference sequence). The V gene lost 5 bases and the J gene lost 0 bases, with 19 bases spanning the gap.

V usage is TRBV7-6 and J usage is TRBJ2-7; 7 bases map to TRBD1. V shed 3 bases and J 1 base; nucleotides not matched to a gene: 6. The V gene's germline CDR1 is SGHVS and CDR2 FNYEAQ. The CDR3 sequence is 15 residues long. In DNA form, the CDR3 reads TGTGCCAGCAGCTTTAACTCGGGACAGTCCTACGAGCAGTACTTC. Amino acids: CASSFNSGQSYEQYF.

CDR3 nucleotides: TGTGCCAGCAGCTTATCTGGGACATACTCCTACGAGCAGTACTTC. Protein product: CASSLSGTYSYEQYF. J is TRBJ2-7 and V is TRBV7-9, with a weak D call TRBD1 (6 bases). V lost 2 bases, J lost 0 bases, and 11 bases lay in between. The germline V gene encodes CDR1 SEHNR and CDR2 FQNEAQ (reference sequence). CDR3 size: 15 residues. The whole variable domain, remainder taken from reference TRBV7-9 and TRBJ2-7, is DTGVSQNPRHKITKRGQNVTFRCDPISEHNRLYWYRQTLGQGPEFLTYFQNEAQLEKSRLLSDRFSAERPKGSFSTLEIQRTEQGDSAMYLCASSLSGTYSYEQYFGPGTRLTVT.

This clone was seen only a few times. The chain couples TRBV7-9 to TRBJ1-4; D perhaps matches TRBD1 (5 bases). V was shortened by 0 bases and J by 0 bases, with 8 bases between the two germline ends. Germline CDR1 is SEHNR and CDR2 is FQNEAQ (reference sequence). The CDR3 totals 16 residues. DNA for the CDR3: TGTGCCAGCAGCTTAGCAACGGGGGCAACTAATGAAAAACTGTTTTTT. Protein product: CASSLATGATNEKLFF.

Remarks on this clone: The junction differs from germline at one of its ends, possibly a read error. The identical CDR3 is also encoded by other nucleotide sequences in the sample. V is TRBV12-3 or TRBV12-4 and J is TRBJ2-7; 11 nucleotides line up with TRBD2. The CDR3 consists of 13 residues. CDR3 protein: CASSLAGGYEQYF. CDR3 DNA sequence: TGTGCCAGCAGTCTAGCGGGGGGCTACGAGCAGTACTTC.

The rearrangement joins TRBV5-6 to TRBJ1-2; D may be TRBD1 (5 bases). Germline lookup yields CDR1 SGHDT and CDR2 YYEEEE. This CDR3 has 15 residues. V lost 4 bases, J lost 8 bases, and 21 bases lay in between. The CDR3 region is CASSPPMGGRGGYTF. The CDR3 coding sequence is TGTGCCAGCAGCCCACCGATGGGAGGGAGGGGCGGCTACACCTTC.